The table lists the clone carrying this TCR beta chain with many counts. As yet, its antigen is unknown. V was pared by 5 bases and J by 5 bases, with 15 bases between. The CDR3 consists of 14 residues. Time point defined: longitudinal time-point 1 (baseline). Serving as healthy controls were blood bank volunteers based in Maryland, USA. This entry is derived from a study of neurological immune-mediated disorders. Overall study results and limits: Multiple sclerosis, the disease with the least TCR clonal expansion, fell below healthy controls, whereas HTLV-1-associated myelopathy showed the most. Private repertoires in all groups were suggested by the absence of shared CDR3 amino acid sequences among expanded clones across subjects.

The cDNA came from 5'RACE, which used 10-nucleotide random UMIs. TCRdb called the 5' RACE reads again in MiXCR, with one record for every CDR3 protein. The table includes under 90,000 distinct CDR3 sequences, roughly 10% detected once. V gene TRBV12-3 or TRBV12-4 combines with J gene TRBJ2-5; tentatively, D is TRBD1 or TRBD2 (6 bases each). This clonotype originated in a man aged 25 to 40 in good health. The material sequenced was PBMCs. CDR3 DNA: TGTGCCAGCAGTCCTGACAGGAGGGGTGAGACCCAGTACTTC. Translation gives CASSPDRRGETQYF.